Below, 27 T cell receptor beta chains from the same sample are listed, as sequenced in a study of T-cell reconstitution after alpha-beta-depleted transplantation in children. As it was prepared, the TCRbeta library received unique molecular identifiers. TCRdb fed the PCR reads into MiXCR, producing one record per CDR3 protein. The table lists 450,000 to 600,000 distinct CDR3 sequences, 13% of them singletons, with 2.2% in the top ten. The sample was PBMCs, mostly from graft donor cells, taken 360 days after TCRalphabeta/CD19-depleted stem cell transplant. These receptors were taken from a male patient younger than 18 who had a stem cell transplant for acute myeloid leukemia, so the T cells may come from the graft donor.

V and J are TRBV5-1 and TRBJ1-1, with D hard to call. The germline V gene has CDR1 SGHRS and CDR2 YFSETQ. CDR3 size: 13 residues. Trimming cost V 5 bases and J 1 base, with 9 bases left between them. The CDR3, as DNA: TGCGCCAGCAGAACTGGGTGGAACACTGAAGCTTTCTTT. Protein product: CASRTGWNTEAFF.

This clonotype was seen a handful of times. The chain links TRBV9 to TRBJ2-2, with TRBD1 identical over 9 bases. Germline trimming cut 4 bases from V and 5 bases from J; bases unmatched to any gene: 9. The CDR3 runs to 16 residues. Germline V lookup: CDR1 SGDLS, CDR2 YYNGEE. The CDR3: CASSPGTGYSTGELFF. In DNA form, the CDR3 reads TGTGCCAGCAGCCCCGGGACAGGGTATAGTACCGGGGAGCTGTTTTTT.

The chain uses TRBV5-1 and TRBJ2-2, with D perhaps matching TRBD1 (5 bases). V gave up 5 bases and J gave up 5 bases, with 13 bases separating them. Germline V lookup: CDR1 SGHRS, CDR2 YFSETQ. The CDR3 totals 14 residues. DNA for the CDR3: TGCGCCAGCAGTTTTTCTACAGGAACCGGGGAGCTGTTTTTT. It is translated as CASSFSTGTGELFF. The variable domain in full, with the rest retrieved from reference TRBV5-1 and TRBJ2-2, is KAGVTQTPRYLIKTRGQQVTLSCSPISGHRSVSWYQQTPGQGLQFLFEYFSETQRNKGNFPGRFSGRQFSNSRSEMNVSTLELGDSALYLCASSFSTGTGELFFGEGSRLTVL.

The chain carries TRBV25-1 and TRBJ1-2; unclear D gene. The CDR3 is 13 amino acids. Trimming shortened V by 5 bases and J by 5 bases, and 12 bases separated the two germline ends. CDR1 and CDR2 from the germline V gene are MGHDK and SYGVNS. CDR3 in DNA: TGTGCCAGCAGTACTGAAACTGGATATGGCTACACCTTC. Translation gives CASSTETGYGYTF.

This clonotype occurred a few times. The CDR3 DNA reads TGTGCCAGCAGTTTTTATGGGGGACGCAATCAGCCCCAGCATTTT. It encodes CASSFYGGRNQPQHF. The chain combines TRBV27 with TRBJ1-5, with D possibly TRBD1 on 5 matching bases. Germline CDR1 is MNHEY and CDR2 is SMNVEV (reference sequence). Trimming left V 3 bases short and J 2 bases short, with 11 bases between. The CDR3 has 15 residues.

V and J are TRBV28 and TRBJ2-6, with D tentatively TRBD2 (6 bases). Between the trimmed V and J ends, which lost 7 bases and 1 base, there was a span of 11 bases. The CDR3 runs 15 residues. Germline V gene lookup returns CDR1 MDHEN and CDR2 SYDVKM. The DNA for the CDR3 is TGTGCCAGCATCATGGCGGGGTCTGGGGCCAACGTCCTGACTTTC. It is translated as CASIMAGSGANVLTF.

This clonotype appeared a few times. The rearrangement joins TRBV7-2 to TRBJ1-3; the D is unclear. Trimming pared 0 bases from V and 4 bases from J, leaving 13 bases between. The CDR3 loop spans 16 amino acids. Germline CDR1 reads SGHTA; CDR2 reads FQGNSA. The CDR3 loop reads CASSLALLVDGNTIYF. CDR3 in DNA: TGTGCCAGCAGCTTAGCGCTTTTGGTAGACGGAAACACCATATATTTT.

This clonotype has only a few counts. The chain couples TRBV20-1 to TRBJ2-1; a possible D gene is TRBD1 (5 bases). V gave up 8 bases and J gave up 1 base, with 15 bases separating them. Germline V gives CDR1 DFQATT, CDR2 SNEGSKA (reference sequence). CDR3 size: 14 residues. CDR3 coding DNA: TGCAGTACGAGCAGGGTAGATTCCTACAATGAGCAGTTCTTC. Amino acid sequence: CSTSRVDSYNEQFF.

This clonotype was recorded at least ten times. J is TRBJ1-1 and V is TRBV21-1; no check of the table's D call, TRBD1, against the DNA was made. TRBV21-1 is labeled a pseudogene. This CDR3 has 16 amino acids. The CDR3 DNA reads TGTGCCAGCAGCAAAGAAATCACAGGGCGAGGGACTGAAGCTTTCTTT. It is translated as CASSKEITGRGTEAFF.

At least ten counts were recorded for this clonotype. The rearrangement links TRBV7-6 to TRBJ1-1, with D possibly being TRBD1 (5 bases). Germline loops: CDR1 SGHVS, CDR2 FNYEAQ. Trimming stripped 5 bases from V and 0 bases from J, with 13 bases between. The CDR3 loop spans 15 amino acids. CDR3 loop: CASSQGIGVNTEAFF. Here the CDR3 DNA reads TGTGCCAGCAGCCAGGGAATAGGAGTGAACACTGAAGCTTTCTTT. The full variable domain, its missing parts supplied by reference TRBV7-6 and TRBJ1-1, is GAGVSQSPRYKVTKRGQDVALRCDPISGHVSLYWYRQALGQGPEFLTYFNYEAQQDKSGLPNDRFSAERPEGSISTLTIQRTEQRDSAMYRCASSQGIGVNTEAFFGQGTRLTVV.

This clonotype has more than one count but fewer than ten. The J gene is TRBJ2-5, the V gene TRBV20-1, with D perhaps TRBD1 or TRBD2 (5 bases each). The CDR3 is 15 amino acids. Germline CDR1 is DFQATT and CDR2 is SNEGSKA (reference sequence). V dropped 5 bases and J dropped 4 bases, with 20 bases sitting between them. CDR3: CSAATGTPSGETQYF. In nucleotides, the CDR3 is TGCAGTGCTGCGACCGGGACCCCCTCAGGAGAGACCCAGTACTTC.

This clonotype appeared a few times. The chain employs TRBV7-3 and TRBJ2-3; no clear D. The CDR3 sequence is 15 residues long. Per germline, CDR1 SGHTA and CDR2 FQGTGA. V lost 1 base and J 0 bases, leaving 8 bases between the germline ends. This chain's CDR3 is CASSLKALSTDTQYF. The CDR3 DNA follows: TGTGCCAGCAGCTTAAAGGCCTTAAGCACAGATACGCAGTATTTT.

This clonotype was seen a few times. The V gene is TRBV28, the J gene TRBJ1-1; TRBD1 might be the D (6 bases). Trimming cost V 3 bases and J 4 bases, with 12 bases left between them. The CDR3 covers 14 residues. The V gene's germline CDR1 is MDHEN and CDR2 SYDVKM. The CDR3 here is CASSFSGDATEAFF. As DNA, the CDR3 is TGTGCCAGCAGTTTTTCAGGGGACGCCACTGAAGCTTTCTTT.

V is TRBV19 and J is TRBJ2-1; TRBD1 might be the D (5 bases). This CDR3 has 12 residues. Trimming shortened V by 8 bases and J by 15 bases, and 20 bases separated the two germline ends. The germline CDR1 and CDR2 sequences are LNHDA and SQIVND (reference sequence). The CDR3 region has the DNA TGTGCCAGTCAGGGTTTGATGGGGCGGTCGTTCTTC. This encodes CASQGLMGRSFF.

This clonotype has just a few counts. The V and J genes are TRBV11-1 and TRBJ2-3, with 11 bases aligning to TRBD2. Germline V gene data show CDR1 as SGHAT and CDR2 as FQDESV (reference sequence). The CDR3 runs 18 residues. V lost 1 base to trimming and J lost 5 bases; unmatched junction nucleotides: 11. The CDR3, as DNA: TGTGCCAGCAGCTTAGTCGGGACTAGCGGAACGGGGGTAGATACGCAGTATTTT. The encoded protein is CASSLVGTSGTGVDTQYF.

The chain employs TRBV28 and TRBJ2-7; D is possibly TRBD2 (6 bases). Germline V CDR1 and CDR2: MDHEN, SYDVKM. Trimming shortened V by 6 bases and J by 4 bases, and 19 bases separated the two germline ends. The CDR3 extends over 15 amino acids. The CDR3 DNA is TGTGCCAGCAGGACCCCCGGGACTGCACGTTACGAGCAGTACTTC. It specifies CASRTPGTARYEQYF.

This chain links TRBV20-1 with TRBJ2-1; a weak D match, TRBD2 (6 bases). There are 13 residues in the CDR3. In germline, CDR1 is DFQATT, CDR2 SNEGSKA (reference sequence). Trimming removed 6 bases at V and 6 bases at J, with 15 bases between. The CDR3 reads CSAAGRLGNEQFF. Here the CDR3 DNA reads TGCAGTGCCGCGGGACGGCTGGGCAATGAGCAGTTCTTC.

This clonotype was counted at least ten times. The chain has TRBV12-3 or TRBV12-4 and TRBJ1-1; 12 bases match TRBD1. J was trimmed by 5 bases and V by 5 bases; bases with no gene match: 6. The CDR3 has 15 amino acids. CDR3 protein: CASSPWDRGRTEAFF. The DNA of the CDR3 is TGTGCCAGCAGTCCTTGGGACAGGGGGCGGACTGAAGCTTTCTTT.

The rearrangement joins TRBV9 to TRBJ1-1; D possibly corresponds to TRBD1 (6 bases). Germline V gene data show CDR1 as SGDLS and CDR2 as YYNGEE. V gave up 3 bases and J gave up 5 bases, with 17 bases separating them. CDR3 length: 15 residues. The DNA for the CDR3 is TGTGCCAGCAGCGCAACAGGGTGGGAATTAACTGAAGCTTTCTTT. Protein: CASSATGWELTEAFF.

V gene TRBV29-1 combines with J gene TRBJ2-5, with a weak D call TRBD2 (5 bases). CDR3 size: 12 residues. V shed 7 bases and J shed 4 bases, with 13 bases lying between them. CDR1 and CDR2 from the germline V gene are SQVTM and ANQGSEA. Here the CDR3 DNA reads TGCAGCGGAGAACTAGGTAGAGAGACCCAGTACTTC. This codes for CSGELGRETQYF. Looking up the rest from reference TRBV29-1 and TRBJ2-5 gives the full variable domain: SAVISQKPSRDICQRGTSLTIQCQVDSQVTMMFWYRQQPGQSLTLIATANQGSEATYESGFVIDKFPISRPNLTFSTLTVSNMSPEDSSIYLCSGELGRETQYFGPGTRLLVL.

In its sample, this clonotype was seen many times. The V and J genes are TRBV12-3 or TRBV12-4 and TRBJ1-6; the D gene is possibly TRBD1 (5 bases). The CDR3 spans 15 residues. Between the trimmed V and J ends, which lost 3 bases and 0 bases, there was a span of 6 bases. CDR3 protein: CASSFGGSYNSPLHF. The DNA for the CDR3 is TGTGCCAGCAGTTTCGGGGGCTCCTATAATTCACCCCTCCACTTT.

The table lists this clonotype with a few counts. CDR3 protein: CSAREGLAGGRRATDTQYF. The CDR3 coding sequence is TGCAGTGCTAGAGAGGGACTAGCGGGAGGGCGCAGGGCGACAGATACGCAGTATTTT. The chain is built from TRBV20-1 and TRBJ2-3; 16 bases agree with TRBD2. The J segment lost 3 bases and the V segment lost 0 bases, leaving 9 bases of the junction unmatched. This CDR3 comprises 19 residues. The germline CDR1 and CDR2 sequences are DFQATT and SNEGSKA (reference sequence).

The CDR3 here is CASSPPPGTGANVLTF. The CDR3 region has the DNA TGTGCCAGCAGTCCACCCCCGGGAACTGGGGCCAACGTCCTGACTTTC. V and J are TRBV28 and TRBJ2-6, with a possible D match to TRBD2 (5 bases). The CDR3 runs to 16 residues. Germline lookup yields CDR1 MDHEN and CDR2 SYDVKM. Trimming removed 5 bases at V and 2 bases at J, with 13 bases between.

This chain uses TRBV20-1 with TRBJ1-2; TRBD1 matches at 7 bases. Trimming at V came to 4 bases and at J to 7 bases, leaving 6 bases not matched to a gene. Germline V lookup: CDR1 DFQATT, CDR2 SNEGSKA (reference sequence). This CDR3 spans 12 amino acids. The CDR3 reads CSATDRESGYTF. CDR3 bases: TGCAGTGCTACCGACAGGGAGTCTGGCTACACCTTC.

This rearrangement joins TRBV7-9 to TRBJ2-7; D gene uncertain. This CDR3 has 14 residues. In germline, CDR1 is SEHNR, CDR2 FQNEAQ (reference sequence). V was trimmed by 5 bases and J by 5 bases, leaving 16 bases between them. DNA for the CDR3: TGTGCCAGCAGCACTTCCCTGGCCATCCACGAGCAGTACTTC. This translates into CASSTSLAIHEQYF.

The chain links TRBV5-1 to TRBJ2-7, with 11 bases fitting TRBD2. The CDR3 has 16 residues. V trimming: 3 bases; J trimming: 3 bases; junction bases outside the gene matches: 8. Per the germline V gene, CDR1 is SGHRS and CDR2 is YFSETQ. CDR3 protein: CASSSGGLAGFYEQYF. CDR3 nucleotide sequence: TGCGCCAGCAGCTCCGGTGGACTAGCGGGTTTCTACGAGCAGTACTTC. The complete variable domain, with remaining parts taken from reference TRBV5-1 and TRBJ2-7, reads KAGVTQTPRYLIKTRGQQVTLSCSPISGHRSVSWYQQTPGQGLQFLFEYFSETQRNKGNFPGRFSGRQFSNSRSEMNVSTLELGDSALYLCASSSGGLAGFYEQYFGPGTRLTVT.

This clonotype was observed at least ten times. This sequence joins TRBV7-3 and TRBJ2-5; 9 bases are shared with TRBD2. This CDR3 contains 15 residues. The V gene's germline CDR1 is SGHTA and CDR2 FQGTGA. V lost 1 base to trimming and J lost 2 bases; unmatched junction nucleotides: 2. CDR3 protein: CASSLRLAEQETQYF. As DNA, the CDR3 is TGTGCCAGCAGCTTAAGACTAGCGGAACAAGAGACCCAGTACTTC.